One sample yielded the 17 T cell receptor beta chains listed below, sequenced in a study of cytomegalovirus exposure and HLA in healthy donors. Amplification used 60 Vbeta primers and 13 Jbeta primers. The protocol was immunoSEQ multiplex PCR, while the TCRdb copy is restricted to in-frame clones and leaves out a portion. The sample includes more than 90,000 clones, about two thirds of them seen just once. Sequenced material: PBMCs. The receptors originated from a man aged 25 to 40 in good health and CMV-seropositive.

J is TRBJ2-7 and V is TRBV2; maybe TRBD2 (7 bases). The CDR3 sequence is 16 residues long. CDR1 and CDR2 (germline): SNHLY, FYNNEI. Deletions cut 0 bases from V and 4 bases from J, with 16 bases between. Written as DNA, the CDR3 is TGTGCCAGCAGTGAAGCCTACGAGGGGGGGGGATACGAGCAGTACGTC. It specifies CASSEAYEGGGYEQYV.

V gene TRBV5-1 combines with J gene TRBJ2-2, with 8 positions matching TRBD2. V shed 1 base, J shed 2 bases, and the junction held 4 bases outside the gene matches. CDR1 and CDR2 from the germline V gene are SGHRS and YFSETQ. The CDR3 is 16 residues long. This chain's CDR3 is CASSLTSGLNTGELFF. In DNA, the CDR3 is TGCGCCAGCAGCTTGACTAGCGGATTAAACACCGGGGAGCTGTTTTTT.

This clone was observed a handful of times. The CDR3 region has the DNA TGTGCCAGCAACGCGGGGAGCTACGAGCAGTACGTC. The encoded protein is CASNAGSYEQYV. This chain links TRBV28 with TRBJ2-7; possible D gene TRBD2, 6 bases. Trimming left V 7 bases short and J 3 bases short, with 10 bases between. Per germline, CDR1 MDHEN and CDR2 SYDVKM. This CDR3 spans 12 amino acids.

The CDR3: CASSMGQGAEPQHF. CDR3 bases: TGTGCCAGTAGTATGGGACAGGGGGCGGAACCCCAGCATTTT. The chain is built from TRBV19 and TRBJ1-5; 12 bases are a match to TRBD1. Germline assignment: CDR1 LNHDA and CDR2 SQIVND (reference sequence). V was pared by 3 bases and J by 10 bases, with 4 bases of the junction left unmatched. The length of the CDR3 is 14 residues. Full variable domain (rest looked up from reference TRBV19 and TRBJ1-5): DGGITQSPKYLFRKEGQNVTLSCEQNLNHDAMYWYRQDPGQGLRLIYYSQIVNDFQKGDIAEGYSVSREKKESFPLTVTSAQKNPTAFYLCASSMGQGAEPQHFGDGTRLSIL.

The gene calls are TRBV7-2 and TRBJ1-3, with no clear D. Germline V CDR1 and CDR2: SGHTA, FQGNSA. V lost 2 bases to trimming and J lost 3 bases, with 11 bases between them. The CDR3 sequence is 15 residues long. In DNA form, the CDR3 reads TGTGCCAGCAGCTTACCCCGGAGGAATGGAAACACCATATATTTT. Residues: CASSLPRRNGNTIYF.

The chain joins TRBV11-2 to TRBJ1-2; D is undetermined. Trimming shortened V by 6 bases and J by 7 bases, and 15 bases separated the two germline ends. Germline V gene lookup returns CDR1 SGHAT and CDR2 FQNNGV. The length of the CDR3 is 13 residues. The CDR3: CASSLDPGSGYTF. The CDR3, as DNA: TGTGCCAGCAGTTTGGACCCTGGGAGTGGCTACACCTTC.

This chain uses TRBV5-1 with TRBJ1-4; weak D call: TRBD1 (5 bases). This CDR3 has 16 residues. Germline assignment: CDR1 SGHRS and CDR2 YFSETQ. V was shortened by 4 bases and J by 1 base, with 14 bases between the two germline ends. For the CDR3, the DNA is TGCGCCAGCAGCCGAATCACAGGCGGAACTAATGAAAAACTGTTTTTT. Its protein product is CASSRITGGTNEKLFF.

In DNA, the CDR3 is TGCGCCAGCAGCCAAGAAGCGGGGAACCCGACAGGGGGAACAAAGGGCTACACCTTC. Translation gives CASSQEAGNPTGGTKGYTF. V gene TRBV4-3 combines with J gene TRBJ1-2; 9 nucleotides line up with TRBD1. Germline V gives CDR1 LGHNA, CDR2 YSLEER. J was trimmed by 8 bases and V by 0 bases; bases with no gene match: 19. The CDR3 spans 19 residues.

The genes are TRBV28 and TRBJ1-2, with TRBD1 identical over 12 bases. The CDR3 is made up of 17 amino acids. V lost 5 bases and J lost 7; bases outside the gene matches: 14. Germline CDR1 reads MDHEN; CDR2 reads SYDVKM. The chain's CDR3 is CASSTRPGTGGAGGYTF. CDR3 bases: TGTGCCAGCAGTACTCGCCCCGGGACAGGGGGCGCGGGTGGCTACACCTTC.

This clone was counted between two and nine times. The gene calls are TRBV28 and TRBJ1-1; a possible D gene is TRBD1 (5 bases). The CDR3 contains 14 residues. V lost 7 bases and J 4 bases, leaving 16 bases between the germline ends. CDR1 is MDHEN, CDR2 SYDVKM, per germline. This chain's CDR3 is CASNKSGYGTEAFF. Here the CDR3 DNA reads TGTGCCAGCAACAAATCAGGGTACGGCACTGAAGCTTTCTTT.

This chain links TRBV7-6 with TRBJ2-7; maybe TRBD1 (6 bases). Germline CDR1 reads SGHVS; CDR2 reads FNYEAQ. Trimming cost V 1 base and J 6 bases, with 19 bases left between them. This CDR3 contains 16 residues. The CDR3 coding sequence is TGTGCCAGCAGCTTAGAGGGGGTGGGGCTAGCCGGCGAGCAGTACTTC. Amino acids: CASSLEGVGLAGEQYF.

CDR3 in DNA: TGTGCCAGCAGTCCCCGGACAGGCTGGGGTGAGCAGTTCTTC. It codes for CASSPRTGWGEQFF. The rearrangement links TRBV28 to TRBJ2-1; 7 positions match TRBD1. Germline V gene sequence: CDR1 MDHEN, CDR2 SYDVKM. The V gene end was trimmed by 5 bases and the J gene end by 9 bases; junction bases not matched to a gene: 10. The CDR3 runs to 14 residues.

This clone was observed a few times. The chain uses TRBV12-5 and TRBJ1-1; 7 bases align to TRBD1. The V gene end was trimmed by 6 bases and the J gene end by 1 base; junction bases not matched to a gene: 8. Germline V gives CDR1 LGHNT, CDR2 FRNRAP. CDR3 length equals 15 residues. The CDR3, as DNA: TGTGCTAGTGGCCGTGGGGCAGGGGGGAACACTGAAGCTTTCTTT. This translates into CASGRGAGGNTEAFF. The whole variable domain, remainder taken from reference TRBV12-5 and TRBJ1-1, is DARVTQTPRHKVTEMGQEVTMRCQPILGHNTVFWYRQTMMQGLELLAYFRNRAPLDDSGMPKDRFSAEMPDATLATLKIQPSEPRDSAVYFCASGRGAGGNTEAFFGQGTRLTVV.

This chain links TRBV29-1 with TRBJ2-1, with 11 positions matching TRBD2. Germline-derived CDR1 and CDR2 are SQVTM and ANQGSEA. This CDR3 has 15 residues. The trim removed 5 bases at V and 2 bases at J, leaving 5 bases unmatched. The DNA for the CDR3 is TGCAGCGTTTCTATAGCGGGAGGGCCCTACAATGAGCAGTTCTTC. It translates to CSVSIAGGPYNEQFF.

The chain links TRBV7-2 to TRBJ2-1; D call uncertain. Per the germline V gene, CDR1 is SGHTA and CDR2 is FQGNSA. The CDR3 is 12 residues long. The ends were cut back, 5 bases at V and 7 bases at J, with 9 bases in the middle. The CDR3 is CASSPVLNEQFF. The CDR3 DNA follows: TGTGCCAGCAGCCCTGTCCTAAATGAGCAGTTCTTC.

The J gene is TRBJ1-2, the V gene TRBV27, with TRBD1 matching 8 bases. This CDR3 is 14 amino acids long. J gave up 3 bases and V 8 bases, and 8 bases lay outside the gene matches. Germline V CDR1 and CDR2: MNHEY, SMNVEV (reference sequence). The CDR3 region has the DNA TGTGCCAGCGGAGGACAGGGCAGGGACTATGGCTACACCTTC. It codes for CASGGQGRDYGYTF.

This clone has more than one count but fewer than ten. This rearrangement joins TRBV4-3 to TRBJ1-6, with D perhaps matching TRBD1 (5 bases). The length of the CDR3 is 15 residues. Germline-derived CDR1 and CDR2 are LGHNA and YSLEER. Trimming removed 2 bases at V and 5 bases at J, with 10 bases between. CDR3 DNA sequence: TGCGCCAGCAGCCAACACAGGCCCGATAATTCACCCCTCCACTTT. Translation: CASSQHRPDNSPLHF.